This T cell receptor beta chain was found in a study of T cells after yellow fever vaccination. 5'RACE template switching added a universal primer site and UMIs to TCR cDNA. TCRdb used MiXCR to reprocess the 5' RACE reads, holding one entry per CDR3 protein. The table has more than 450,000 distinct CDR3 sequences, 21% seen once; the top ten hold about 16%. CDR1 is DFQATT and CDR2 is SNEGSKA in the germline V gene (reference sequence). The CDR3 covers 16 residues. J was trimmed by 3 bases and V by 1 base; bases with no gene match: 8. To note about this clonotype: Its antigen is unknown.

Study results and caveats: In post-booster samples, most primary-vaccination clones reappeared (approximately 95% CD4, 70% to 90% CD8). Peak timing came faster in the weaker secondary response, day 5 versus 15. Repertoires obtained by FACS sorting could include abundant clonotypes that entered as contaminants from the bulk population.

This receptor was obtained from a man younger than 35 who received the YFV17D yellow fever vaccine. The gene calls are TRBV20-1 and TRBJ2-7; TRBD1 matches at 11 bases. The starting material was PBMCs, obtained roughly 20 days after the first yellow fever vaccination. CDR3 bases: TGCAGTGCTAGAGTCCCGGGACAGGGGGATTTCTACGAGCAGTACGTC. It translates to CSARVPGQGDFYEQYV.